The clone carrying this T cell receptor (beta chain) was seen only a few times. Its antigen remains unknown. The sample belongs to a study of blood T cells in healthy people across ages. Study results and limitations: PBMCs left unsorted prevented a conclusive naive versus antigen-experienced comparison.

A second PCR, run for about 7 to 11 cycles, used a sample-barcoded 5' primer plus a J-beta primer mix. One entry per CDR3 protein results from TCRdb running MiXCR on the 5' RACE reads. Among roughly 800,000 distinct CDR3 sequences listed, roughly 25% were seen once. These data are also associated with another study on T cells of mothers and their children. That paper states: All extracted RNA went into cDNA synthesis, about 1.6 ug per 15 ul.

The TCR was taken from a boy aged 10-17 years in good health. Sequencing input: blood.

In DNA, the CDR3 is TGTGCCAGCAGTTTCCTGGCGGGAGCCTACAATAATGAGCAGTTCTTC. Translating gives CASSFLAGAYNNEQFF. This chain links TRBV28 with TRBJ2-1; TRBD2 agrees at 7 bases. J was trimmed by 7 bases and V by 3 bases; bases with no gene match: 12. CDR1 MDHEN and CDR2 SYDVKM come from the germline V gene. This CDR3 is built from 16 residues.